The 27 T cell receptor beta chains given below trace back to one sample, sequenced in a study of blood T cell repertoires in COVID-19. Clones were sequenced by immunoSEQ multiplex PCR, and TCRdb holds only the in-frame ones, with some missing. The sample records about 320,000 clones, over 90% being singletons. Sequenced sample: PBMCs or T cells enriched from blood (not recorded which). Receptors were obtained from a woman aged 25 to 39 who had been exposed to COVID-19.

V usage is TRBV27 and J usage is TRBJ1-1; the D gene is possibly TRBD1 (5 bases). V lost 0 bases and J lost 6, with 8 bases in between. Looked up from germline, CDR1 is MNHEY and CDR2 is SMNVEV (reference sequence). This CDR3 region has 13 residues. This CDR3 is CASSLSRGAEAFF. CDR3 nucleotide sequence: TGTGCCAGCAGTTTATCAAGGGGCGCTGAAGCTTTCTTT.

The chain recombines TRBV3-1 (or the pseudogene TRBV3-2) with TRBJ2-7; 8 bases map to TRBD1. This CDR3 spans 13 amino acids. The V and J ends lost 3 bases and 2 bases, in that order; junction bases with no gene match: 0. The germline V gene has CDR1 LGHDT and CDR2 YNNKEL (reference sequence). CDR3 in DNA: TGTGCCAGCAGCCACAGGGGGCCCTACGAGCAGTACTTC. Amino acids: CASSHRGPYEQYF.

The gene calls are TRBV12-3 or TRBV12-4 and TRBJ1-5; D is undetermined. The CDR3 has 13 residues. V gave up 3 bases and J gave up 5 bases, with 8 bases separating them. The CDR3 loop reads CASSFPGDQPQHF. The CDR3 nucleotides read TGTGCCAGCAGTTTTCCCGGAGATCAGCCCCAGCATTTT.

This chain uses TRBV5-4 with TRBJ1-3; D might be TRBD1 (5 bases). The CDR3 totals 15 residues. CDR1 and CDR2 (germline): SGHNT, YYREEE (reference sequence). V was pared by 5 bases and J by 0 bases, with 12 bases between. The CDR3 DNA follows: TGTGCCAGCAGTCGGGACGGGAGCTCTGGAAACACCATATATTTT. It is translated as CASSRDGSSGNTIYF.

This chain joins TRBV19 and TRBJ2-2; 8 bases are a match to TRBD1. Unmatched junction bases numbered 4, after V lost 4 bases and J lost 3 bases. This CDR3 has 15 amino acids. From germline, CDR1 is LNHDA and CDR2 SQIVND (reference sequence). The CDR3 protein is CASSRQGTYTGELFF. CDR3 nucleotide sequence: TGTGCCAGTAGTAGACAGGGGACCTACACCGGGGAGCTGTTTTTT.

This chain connects TRBV12-5 to TRBJ2-7; TRBD2 agrees at 9 bases. Germline lookup yields CDR1 LGHNT and CDR2 FRNRAP. V shed 0 bases, J shed 6 bases, and the junction held 12 bases outside the gene matches. CDR3 length: 17 amino acids. The CDR3 is CASGLVQGLALTGEQYF. The DNA of the CDR3 is TGTGCTAGTGGTTTGGTCCAGGGACTAGCTCTCACCGGCGAGCAGTACTTC. The variable domain in full, with the rest retrieved from reference TRBV12-5 and TRBJ2-7, is DARVTQTPRHKVTEMGQEVTMRCQPILGHNTVFWYRQTMMQGLELLAYFRNRAPLDDSGMPKDRFSAEMPDATLATLKIQPSEPRDSAVYFCASGLVQGLALTGEQYFGPGTRLTVT.

The V gene is TRBV27, the J gene TRBJ1-1; D is uncertain. The germline gives CDR1 MNHEY, CDR2 SMNVEV (reference sequence). The CDR3 has 13 amino acids. Trimming cost V 8 bases and J 4 bases, with 14 bases left between them. CDR3 DNA: TGTGCCAGCGCCCATCGAGGGTCCACTGAAGCTTTCTTT. Protein: CASAHRGSTEAFF.

Here the CDR3 DNA reads TGCGCCAGCAGCCAAGGAAGCGGACGCACAGATACGCAGTATTTT. Translating it yields CASSQGSGRTDTQYF. The V and J genes are TRBV4-3 and TRBJ2-3; the D gene is possibly TRBD2 (5 bases). Germline V gives CDR1 LGHNA, CDR2 YSLEER. The CDR3 runs 15 residues. Trimming stripped 1 base from V and 1 base from J, with 9 bases between.

This chain uses TRBV5-1 with TRBJ2-3; D possibly corresponds to TRBD1 (6 bases). The CDR3 has 17 amino acids. V was clipped by 3 bases and J by 6 bases, with 23 bases between them. Germline CDR1 is SGHRS and CDR2 is YFSETQ. The DNA of the CDR3 is TGCGCCAGCAGCTCTGGGGTACAGGGCCTATTGACGGATACGCAGTATTTT. It encodes CASSSGVQGLLTDTQYF.

This clone has only a few counts. The chain uses TRBV20-1 and TRBJ2-3; D not certain. The CDR3 runs to 13 residues. Trimming shortened V by 3 bases and J by 0 bases, and 7 bases separated the two germline ends. Per germline, CDR1 DFQATT and CDR2 SNEGSKA (reference sequence). CDR3 residues: CSASVTSTDTQYF. CDR3 DNA sequence: TGCAGTGCTAGTGTCACTAGCACAGATACGCAGTATTTT.

J is TRBJ1-6 and V is TRBV29-1, with 7 bases matching TRBD1. The V and J ends lost 5 bases and 6 bases, in that order; junction bases with no gene match: 7. CDR3 length equals 14 residues. Germline CDR1 SQVTM, CDR2 ANQGSEA. This CDR3 reads CSVSTGTVNSPLHF. CDR3 nucleotide sequence: TGCAGCGTTTCCACCGGGACAGTTAATTCACCCCTCCACTTT.

The chain has TRBV5-8 and TRBJ1-5; 7 bases line up with TRBD1. Losses at the gene ends were 1 base for V and 5 bases for J; bases not matched to a gene: 3. Germline V gene lookup returns CDR1 SGHTS and CDR2 YDEGEE. The CDR3 runs to 14 residues. CDR3 residues: CASSLKGAHQPQHF. CDR3 nucleotides: TGTGCCAGCAGCTTGAAGGGGGCTCATCAGCCCCAGCATTTT. The whole variable domain, filled in from reference TRBV5-8 and TRBJ1-5, reads EAGVTQSPTHLIKTRGQQATLRCSPISGHTSVYWYQQALGLGLQFLLWYDEGEERNRGNFPPRFSGRQFPNYSSELNVNALELEDSALYLCASSLKGAHQPQHFGDGTRLSIL.

This clone was observed once. Relative to the germline gene, one junction end is altered; a read error may explain this. The chain employs TRBV7-9 and TRBJ1-4; no clear D gene. The germline V gene encodes CDR1 SEHNR and CDR2 FQNEAQ (reference sequence). This CDR3 is 11 amino acids long. Written as DNA, the CDR3 is TGTGCCAGCAGCCCAACACCGTTCGGGATTTTT. It translates to CASSPTPFGIF.

The CDR3 sequence: CASIRRQEGYTF. Written as DNA, the CDR3 is TGTGCCAGCATTCGAAGACAGGAAGGCTACACCTTC. The V call is TRBV6-4, the J call TRBJ1-2, with D perhaps matching TRBD1 (6 bases). The CDR3 extends over 12 amino acids. From germline, CDR1 is MRHNA and CDR2 SNTAGT. With 7 bases removed from V and 8 bases from J, the gap between germline ends came to 14 bases.

The gene calls are TRBV5-4 and TRBJ2-3, with 8 bases matching TRBD2. Germline V CDR1 and CDR2: SGHNT, YYREEE (reference sequence). The CDR3 runs to 16 residues. The ends lost 4 bases at V and 4 bases at J; junction bases unmatched: 11. CDR3 sequence: CASSTSGPLGSDTQYF. The CDR3 nucleotides read TGTGCCAGCAGCACTAGCGGTCCCCTCGGTTCAGATACGCAGTATTTT.

The chain joins TRBV13 to TRBJ2-3, with a tentative D call TRBD2 (6 bases). The CDR3 spans 14 residues. V was pared by 7 bases and J by 4 bases, with 15 bases between. CDR1 and CDR2 from the germline V gene are PRHDT and FYEKMQ (reference sequence). The CDR3 protein is CASTLGGVADTQYF. The CDR3 coding sequence is TGTGCCAGCACCCTGGGGGGAGTCGCAGATACGCAGTATTTT.

The chain couples TRBV20-1 to TRBJ2-5; D is ambiguous. Germline V gene sequence: CDR1 DFQATT, CDR2 SNEGSKA (reference sequence). V gave up 3 bases and J gave up 5 bases, with 10 bases separating them. The CDR3 totals 12 residues. This CDR3 reads CSASLLRETQYF. In nucleotides, the CDR3 is TGCAGTGCTAGTCTTCTGCGGGAGACCCAGTACTTC.

The chain is built from TRBV5-1 and TRBJ1-5, with 7 bases lining up with TRBD1. Trimming cost V 5 bases and J 5 bases; bases outside gene matches: 4. The CDR3 sequence is 13 residues long. Per the germline V gene, CDR1 is SGHRS and CDR2 is YFSETQ. DNA for the CDR3: TGCGCCAGCAGAAGGCAGGGGGATCAGCCCCAGCATTTT. It is translated as CASRRQGDQPQHF.

The chain recombines TRBV18 with TRBJ1-2; TRBD1 agrees at 9 bases. CDR1 and CDR2 from the germline V gene are KGHSH and LQKENI. The CDR3 consists of 15 residues. Trimming cost V 2 bases and J 6 bases; bases outside gene matches: 7. CDR3 amino acids: CASSPSTGGLDGYTF. The CDR3 DNA is TGTGCCAGCTCACCATCGACAGGGGGACTGGATGGCTACACCTTC.

This clone has a single count. Here the CDR3 DNA reads TGTGCCAGCAGCCGATATCAGACCTACAATGAGCAGTTCTTC. As protein: CASSRYQTYNEQFF. The V gene is TRBV7-9, the J gene TRBJ2-1, with D hard to call. Trimming left V 5 bases short and J 2 bases short, with 10 bases between. This CDR3 is 14 amino acids long. Germline CDR1 is SEHNR and CDR2 is FQNEAQ (reference sequence).

The CDR3 spells CASSIGWTSGGIGNEQFF. The CDR3 DNA reads TGTGCCAGTAGTATAGGGTGGACTAGCGGGGGGATAGGCAATGAGCAGTTCTTC. This rearrangement joins TRBV19 to TRBJ2-1, with TRBD2 matching 14 bases. This CDR3 contains 18 residues. Trimming cost V 1 base and J 6 bases; bases outside gene matches: 8. Germline V gene lookup returns CDR1 LNHDA and CDR2 SQIVND (reference sequence). The complete variable domain, with remaining parts taken from reference TRBV19 and TRBJ2-1, reads DGGITQSPKYLFRKEGQNVTLSCEQNLNHDAMYWYRQDPGQGLRLIYYSQIVNDFQKGDIAEGYSVSREKKESFPLTVTSAQKNPTAFYLCASSIGWTSGGIGNEQFFGPGTRLTVL.

This chain connects TRBV4-3 to TRBJ2-7, with D possibly being TRBD1 (5 bases). CDR3 length: 15 amino acids. Trimming took 0 bases from V and 0 from J, leaving 9 bases between them. Germline CDR1 is LGHNA and CDR2 is YSLEER. CDR3 residues: CASSQEGLNSYEQYF. The DNA of the CDR3 is TGCGCCAGCAGCCAAGAGGGGCTAAACTCCTACGAGCAGTACTTC.

V and J are TRBV2 and TRBJ2-3; 7 bases match TRBD2. The CDR3 extends over 12 amino acids. Looked up from germline, CDR1 is SNHLY and CDR2 is FYNNEI. J gave up 4 bases and V 11 bases, and 6 bases lay outside the gene matches. The DNA of the CDR3 is TGTGCCGGTCGGGGGGACCCAGATACGCAGTATTTT. The encoded protein is CAGRGDPDTQYF.

The J gene is TRBJ2-1, the V gene TRBV13, with D possibly TRBD1 on 5 matching bases. Per the germline V gene, CDR1 is PRHDT and CDR2 is FYEKMQ (reference sequence). The CDR3 has 15 residues. V lost 0 bases to trimming and J lost 4 bases, with 10 bases between them. The CDR3 bases are TGTGCCAGCAGCTTAGGAGGGGCGCGGTACAATGAGCAGTTCTTC. This encodes CASSLGGARYNEQFF.

The chain carries TRBV4-2 and TRBJ1-2; 11 nucleotides match TRBD1. CDR1 is LGHNA and CDR2 is YNFKEQ in the germline V gene. V lost 0 bases, J lost 5 bases, and 5 bases stayed unmatched. The CDR3 sequence is 16 residues long. The CDR3 protein is CASSQDQGQGGYGYTF. The CDR3 nucleotides read TGTGCCAGCAGCCAAGATCAGGGACAGGGGGGTTATGGCTACACCTTC.

This chain links TRBV19 with TRBJ1-4, with 10 nucleotides matching TRBD1. The V and J ends lost 6 bases and 5 bases, in that order; junction bases with no gene match: 3. This CDR3 has 14 residues. The V gene's germline CDR1 is LNHDA and CDR2 SQIVND (reference sequence). The CDR3 loop reads CASSRTGGNEKLFF. The CDR3 DNA follows: TGTGCCAGTAGCCGGACAGGGGGAAATGAAAAACTGTTTTTT.

The chain employs TRBV28 and TRBJ1-1; no firm D call. Deletions cut 6 bases from V and 6 bases from J, with 14 bases between. The CDR3 length is 13 residues. CDR1 MDHEN and CDR2 SYDVKM come from the germline V gene. The CDR3 protein is CASRFTGRAEAFF. The CDR3 DNA reads TGTGCCAGCAGATTCACGGGGAGGGCTGAAGCTTTCTTT.